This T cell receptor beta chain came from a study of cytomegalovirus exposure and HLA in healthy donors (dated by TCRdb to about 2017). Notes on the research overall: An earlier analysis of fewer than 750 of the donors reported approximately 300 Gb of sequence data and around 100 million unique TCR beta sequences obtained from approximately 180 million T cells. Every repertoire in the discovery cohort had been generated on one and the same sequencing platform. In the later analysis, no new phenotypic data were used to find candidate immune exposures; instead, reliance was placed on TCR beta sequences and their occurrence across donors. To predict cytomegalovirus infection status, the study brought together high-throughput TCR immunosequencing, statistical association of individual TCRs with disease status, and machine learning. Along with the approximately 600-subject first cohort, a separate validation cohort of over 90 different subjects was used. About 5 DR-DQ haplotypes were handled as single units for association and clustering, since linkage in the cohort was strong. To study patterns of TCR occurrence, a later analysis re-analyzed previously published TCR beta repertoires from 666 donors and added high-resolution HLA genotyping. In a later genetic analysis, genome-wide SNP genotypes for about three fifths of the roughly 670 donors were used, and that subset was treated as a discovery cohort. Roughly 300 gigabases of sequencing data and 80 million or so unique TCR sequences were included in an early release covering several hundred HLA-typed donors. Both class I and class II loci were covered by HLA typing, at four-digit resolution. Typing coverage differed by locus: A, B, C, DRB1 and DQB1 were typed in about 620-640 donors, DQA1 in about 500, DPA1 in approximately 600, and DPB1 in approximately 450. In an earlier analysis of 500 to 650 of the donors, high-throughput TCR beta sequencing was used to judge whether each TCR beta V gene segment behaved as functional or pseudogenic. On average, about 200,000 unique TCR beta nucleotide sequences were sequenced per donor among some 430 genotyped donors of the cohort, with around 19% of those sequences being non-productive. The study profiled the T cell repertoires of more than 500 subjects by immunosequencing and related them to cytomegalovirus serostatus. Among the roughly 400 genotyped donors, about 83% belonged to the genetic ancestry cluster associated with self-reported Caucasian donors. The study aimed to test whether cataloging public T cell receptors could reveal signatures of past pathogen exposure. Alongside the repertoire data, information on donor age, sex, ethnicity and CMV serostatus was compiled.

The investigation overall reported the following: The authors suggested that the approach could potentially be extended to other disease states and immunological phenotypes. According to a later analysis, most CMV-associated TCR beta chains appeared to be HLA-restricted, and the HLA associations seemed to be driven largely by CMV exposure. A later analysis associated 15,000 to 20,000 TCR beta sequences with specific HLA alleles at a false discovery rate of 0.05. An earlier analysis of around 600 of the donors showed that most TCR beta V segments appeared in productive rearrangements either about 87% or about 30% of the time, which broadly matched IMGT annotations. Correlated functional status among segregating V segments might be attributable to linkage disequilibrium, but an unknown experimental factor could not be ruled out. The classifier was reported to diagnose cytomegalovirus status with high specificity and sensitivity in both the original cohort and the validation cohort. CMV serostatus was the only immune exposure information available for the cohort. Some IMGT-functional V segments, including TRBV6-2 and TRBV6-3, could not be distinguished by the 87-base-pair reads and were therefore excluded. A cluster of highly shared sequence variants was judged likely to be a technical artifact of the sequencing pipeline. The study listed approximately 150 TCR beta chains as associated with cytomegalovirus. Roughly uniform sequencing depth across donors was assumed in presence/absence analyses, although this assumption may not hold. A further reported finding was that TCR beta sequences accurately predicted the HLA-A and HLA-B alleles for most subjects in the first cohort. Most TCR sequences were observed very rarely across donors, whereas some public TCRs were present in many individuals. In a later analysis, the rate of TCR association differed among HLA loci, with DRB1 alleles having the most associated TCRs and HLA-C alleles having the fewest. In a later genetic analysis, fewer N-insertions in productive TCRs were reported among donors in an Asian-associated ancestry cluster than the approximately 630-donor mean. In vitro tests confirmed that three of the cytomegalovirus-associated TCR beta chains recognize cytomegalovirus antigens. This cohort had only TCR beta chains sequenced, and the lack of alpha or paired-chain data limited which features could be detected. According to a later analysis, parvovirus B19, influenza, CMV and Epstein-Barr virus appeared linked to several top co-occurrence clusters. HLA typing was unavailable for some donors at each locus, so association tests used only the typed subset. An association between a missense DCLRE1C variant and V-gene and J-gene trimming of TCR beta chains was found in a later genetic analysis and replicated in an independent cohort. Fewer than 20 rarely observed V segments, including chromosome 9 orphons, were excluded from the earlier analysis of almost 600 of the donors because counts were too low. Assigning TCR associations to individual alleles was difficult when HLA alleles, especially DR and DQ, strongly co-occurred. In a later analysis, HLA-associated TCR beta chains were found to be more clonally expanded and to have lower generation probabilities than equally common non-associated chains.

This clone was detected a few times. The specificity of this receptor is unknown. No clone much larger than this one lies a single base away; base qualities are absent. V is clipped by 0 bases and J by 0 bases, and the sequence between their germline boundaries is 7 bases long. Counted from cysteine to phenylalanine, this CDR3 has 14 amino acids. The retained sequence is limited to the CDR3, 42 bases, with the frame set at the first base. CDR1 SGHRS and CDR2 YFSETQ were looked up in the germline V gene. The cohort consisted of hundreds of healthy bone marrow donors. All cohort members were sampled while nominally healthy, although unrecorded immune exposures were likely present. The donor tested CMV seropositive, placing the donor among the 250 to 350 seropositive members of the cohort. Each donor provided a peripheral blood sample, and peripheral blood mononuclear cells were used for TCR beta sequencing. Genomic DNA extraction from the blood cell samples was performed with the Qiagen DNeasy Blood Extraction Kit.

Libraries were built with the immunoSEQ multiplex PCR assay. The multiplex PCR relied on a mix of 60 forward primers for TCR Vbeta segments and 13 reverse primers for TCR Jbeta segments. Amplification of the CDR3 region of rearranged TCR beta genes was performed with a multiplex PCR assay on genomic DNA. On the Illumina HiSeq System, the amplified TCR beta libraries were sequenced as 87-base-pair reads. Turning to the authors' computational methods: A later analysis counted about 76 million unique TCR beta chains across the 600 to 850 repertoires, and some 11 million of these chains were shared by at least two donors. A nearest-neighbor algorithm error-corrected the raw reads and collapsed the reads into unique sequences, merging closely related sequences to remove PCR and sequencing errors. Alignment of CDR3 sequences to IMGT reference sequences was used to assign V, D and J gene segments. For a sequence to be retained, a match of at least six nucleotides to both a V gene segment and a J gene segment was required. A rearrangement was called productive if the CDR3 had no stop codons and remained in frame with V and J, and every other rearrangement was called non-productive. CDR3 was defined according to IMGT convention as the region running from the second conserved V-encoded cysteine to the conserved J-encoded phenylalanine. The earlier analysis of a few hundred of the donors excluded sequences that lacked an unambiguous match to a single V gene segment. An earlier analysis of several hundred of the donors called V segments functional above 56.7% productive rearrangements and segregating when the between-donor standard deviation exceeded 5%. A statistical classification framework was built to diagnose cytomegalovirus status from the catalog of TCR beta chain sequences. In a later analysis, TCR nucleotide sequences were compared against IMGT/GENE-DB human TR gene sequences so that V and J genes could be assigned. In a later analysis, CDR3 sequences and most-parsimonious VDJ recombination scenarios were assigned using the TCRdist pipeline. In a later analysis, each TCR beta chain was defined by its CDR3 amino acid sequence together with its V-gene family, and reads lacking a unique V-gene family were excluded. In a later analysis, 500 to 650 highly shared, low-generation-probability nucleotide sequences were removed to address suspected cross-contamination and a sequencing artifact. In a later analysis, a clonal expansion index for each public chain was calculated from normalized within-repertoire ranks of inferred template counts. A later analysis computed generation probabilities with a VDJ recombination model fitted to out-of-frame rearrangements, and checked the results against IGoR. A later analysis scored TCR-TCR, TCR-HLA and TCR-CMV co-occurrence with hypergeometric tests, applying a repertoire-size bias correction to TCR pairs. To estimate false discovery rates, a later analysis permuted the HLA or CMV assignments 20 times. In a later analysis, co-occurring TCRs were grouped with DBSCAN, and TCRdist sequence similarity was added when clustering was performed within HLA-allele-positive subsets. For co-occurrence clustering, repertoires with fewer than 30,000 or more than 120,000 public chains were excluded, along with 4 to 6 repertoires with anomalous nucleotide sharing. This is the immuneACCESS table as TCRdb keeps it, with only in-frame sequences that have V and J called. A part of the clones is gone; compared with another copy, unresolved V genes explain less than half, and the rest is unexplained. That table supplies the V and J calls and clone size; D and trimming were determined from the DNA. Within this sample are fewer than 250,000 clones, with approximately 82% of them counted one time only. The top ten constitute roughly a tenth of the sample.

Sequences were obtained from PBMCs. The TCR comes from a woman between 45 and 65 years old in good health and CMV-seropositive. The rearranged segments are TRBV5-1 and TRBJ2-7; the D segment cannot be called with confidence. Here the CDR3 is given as CASSLDPSSYEQYF. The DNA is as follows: TGCGCCAGCAGCTTGGATCCTAGCTCCTACGAGCAGTACTTC.